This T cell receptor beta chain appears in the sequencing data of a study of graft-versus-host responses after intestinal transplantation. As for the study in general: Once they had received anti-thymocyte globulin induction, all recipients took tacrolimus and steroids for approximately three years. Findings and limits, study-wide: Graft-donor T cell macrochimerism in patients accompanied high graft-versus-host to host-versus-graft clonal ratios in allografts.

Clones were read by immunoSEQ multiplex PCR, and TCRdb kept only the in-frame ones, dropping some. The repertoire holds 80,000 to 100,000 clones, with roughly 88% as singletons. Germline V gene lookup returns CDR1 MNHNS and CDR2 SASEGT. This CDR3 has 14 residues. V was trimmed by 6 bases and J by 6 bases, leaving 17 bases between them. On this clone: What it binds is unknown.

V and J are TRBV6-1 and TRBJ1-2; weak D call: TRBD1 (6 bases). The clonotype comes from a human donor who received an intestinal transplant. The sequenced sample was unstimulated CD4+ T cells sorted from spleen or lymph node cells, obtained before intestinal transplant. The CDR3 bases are TGTGCCAGCAGCGTACAGGGCAGGGCGGATGGCTACACCTTC. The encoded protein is CASSVQGRADGYTF.